This TCR beta chain was sequenced during a study of cytomegalovirus exposure and HLA in healthy donors. A remark on this clone: This sample includes further DNA sequences coding for the same CDR3.

The CDR3 loop spans 14 amino acids. Germline V gene lookup returns CDR1 MNHEY and CDR2 SVGAGI. V gave up 5 bases and J gave up 6 bases; unmatched junction bases: 7. Use of 60 Vbeta and 13 Jbeta primers characterized the PCR. Libraries were prepared by immunoSEQ multiplex PCR; TCRdb keeps only in-frame clonotypes and omits some of them. This sample yields 180,000 or so clones, of which about 83% are seen a single time; approximately 2.6% belongs to the top ten. V gene TRBV6-5 combines with J gene TRBJ2-3, with 8 positions matching TRBD1. The clonotype comes from a female donor in good health and CMV-seronegative. Sequences were obtained from PBMCs. CDR3 sequence reads: CASSRQGLTDTQYF. CDR3 bases: TGTGCCAGCAGTAGACAGGGGCTAACGGATACGCAGTATTTT.